These 23 T cell receptor beta chains came from one sample sequenced in a study of T cells in Graves' hyperthyroidism and ophthalmopathy. The source material, RNA transcripts, was used to amplify TCR beta CDR3 regions. TCR CDR3 underwent first-round RT-PCR with the HTBI primer set. TCRdb re-called the multiplex PCR reads with MiXCR, one entry per CDR3 protein. The sample has about 520,000 distinct CDR3 sequences, roughly a quarter seen once. The sample was blood. These receptors were taken from a young woman with Graves' ophthalmopathy.

This clonotype was counted ten times or more. The V gene is TRBV6-1, the J gene TRBJ1-2; D gene ambiguous. In germline, CDR1 is MNHNS, CDR2 SASEGT. The V gene lost 2 bases and the J gene lost 4 bases, with 11 bases spanning the gap. This CDR3 comprises 14 residues. Here the CDR3 DNA reads TGTGCCAGCAGTGAAACCTTCTCGGCCTATGGCTACACCTTC. It yields the protein CASSETFSAYGYTF.

This clonotype came up many times. The V and J genes are TRBV6-1 and TRBJ2-7, with 11 bases matching TRBD2. This CDR3 is built from 16 residues. Trimming took 2 bases from V and 2 from J; bases not matched to a gene: 5. The germline V gene encodes CDR1 MNHNS and CDR2 SASEGT. The CDR3 DNA reads as TGTGCCAGCAGTGAACCGGGACTAGCGGTACCCTACGAGCAGTACTTC. Translating gives CASSEPGLAVPYEQYF.

V is TRBV12-3 or TRBV12-4 and J is TRBJ2-2; D uncertain. The CDR3 spans 14 residues. The ends were cut back, 8 bases at V and 1 base at J, with 11 bases in the middle. The CDR3 DNA follows: TGTGCCAGCCACTCAACTCTGAACACCGGGGAGCTGTTTTTT. Its protein product is CASHSTLNTGELFF.

This clonotype appeared many times. The chain uses TRBV6-1 and TRBJ1-2, with D perhaps matching TRBD1 (6 bases). The length of the CDR3 is 13 residues. Trimming shortened V by 6 bases and J by 4 bases, and 12 bases separated the two germline ends. From germline, CDR1 is MNHNS and CDR2 SASEGT. The CDR3 sequence is CASREQGAYGYTF. In nucleotides, the CDR3 is TGTGCCAGCAGGGAACAGGGAGCCTATGGCTACACCTTC.

This clonotype was observed at least ten times. The chain carries TRBV20-1 and TRBJ2-7, with TRBD2 as a possible D gene (5 bases). The CDR3 contains 13 residues. Germline assignment: CDR1 DFQATT and CDR2 SNEGSKA (reference sequence). Between the trimmed V and J ends, which lost 6 bases and 0 bases, there was a span of 12 bases. CDR3 sequence: CSATPGSSYEQYF. CDR3 coding DNA: TGCAGTGCCACCCCGGGGAGCTCCTACGAGCAGTACTTC.

The sample holds many counts of this clonotype. This chain links TRBV6-2 or TRBV6-3 with TRBJ1-3; D ambiguous. The CDR3 runs 13 residues. Trimming took 6 bases from V and 2 from J, leaving 8 bases between them. Germline V gives CDR1 MNHEY, CDR2 SVGEGT. CDR3 in DNA: TGTGCCAGCAGGCCCGCGGCTGGAAACACCATATATTTT. It translates to CASRPAAGNTIYF.

This clonotype was seen at least ten times. The V gene is TRBV11-2, the J gene TRBJ1-1; D ambiguous. V lost 1 base, J lost 0 bases, and 9 bases lay in between. The germline gives CDR1 SGHAT, CDR2 FQNNGV. This CDR3 has 15 amino acids. The CDR3 nucleotides are TGTGCCAGCAGCTTAGTAATTACAGTGAACACTGAAGCTTTCTTT. This encodes CASSLVITVNTEAFF.

This clonotype was recorded a few times. V usage is TRBV7-2 and J usage is TRBJ2-7, with 7 bases matching TRBD1. The germline V gene encodes CDR1 SGHTA and CDR2 FQGNSA. V lost 4 bases to trimming and J lost 5 bases; unmatched junction nucleotides: 8. This CDR3 has 14 residues. CDR3 in amino acids: CASSSDRVSNEQYF. The CDR3 coding sequence is TGTGCCAGCAGCTCCGACAGGGTTAGTAACGAGCAGTACTTC. Drawing the rest from reference TRBV7-2 and TRBJ2-7, the complete variable domain is GAGVSQSPSNKVTEKGKDVELRCDPISGHTALYWYRQSLGQGLEFLIYFQGNSAPDKSGLPSDRFSAERTGGSVSTLTIQRTQQEDSAVYLCASSSDRVSNEQYFGPGTRLTVT.

This clonotype was detected a few times. The genes are TRBV25-1 and TRBJ1-1; no definite D call. The CDR3 has 15 amino acids. The germline CDR1 and CDR2 sequences are MGHDK and SYGVNS. V lost 3 bases to trimming and J lost 1 base, with 12 bases between them. Here the CDR3 DNA reads TGTGCCAGCAGTGACCCTCGCGCGGGGAACACTGAAGCTTTCTTT. It translates to CASSDPRAGNTEAFF.

The chain employs TRBV12-3 or TRBV12-4 and TRBJ2-2; possibly TRBD1 or TRBD2 for D (6 bases each). Trimming removed 2 bases at V and 1 base at J, with 8 bases between. This CDR3 comprises 15 residues. CDR3 coding DNA: TGTGCCAGCAGTTTACGGGGGCTGAACACCGGGGAGCTGTTTTTT. It is translated as CASSLRGLNTGELFF.

There are many counts of this clonotype. V and J are TRBV6-2 or TRBV6-3 and TRBJ2-7; 9 nucleotides match TRBD1. The germline V gene encodes CDR1 MNHEY and CDR2 SVGEGT. The trim removed 2 bases at V and 6 bases at J, leaving 5 bases unmatched. The CDR3 length is 14 residues. The CDR3: CASSYGTGYVEQYF. As DNA, the CDR3 is TGTGCCAGCAGTTACGGGACAGGGTATGTCGAGCAGTACTTC.

This clonotype was found many times. The chain combines TRBV24-1 with TRBJ2-7, with TRBD1 matching over 11 bases. V dropped 9 bases and J dropped 6; count of bases not matched to a gene: 9. The CDR3 contains 14 residues. Germline lookup yields CDR1 KGHDR and CDR2 SFDVKD. The CDR3 DNA sequence: TGTGCCACCTCTGGGACAGGGGGGTTTAGCGAGCAGTACTTC. This codes for CATSGTGGFSEQYF.

A few counts support this clonotype. This may stem from a read error, because a much larger clone lies one nucleotide away. As DNA, the CDR3 is TGCAGCGTTGATCAGGCCATGAACACTGAAGCTTTCTTT. Its translation: CSVDQAMNTEAFF. The V and J genes are TRBV29-1 and TRBJ1-1; D is unclear. Trimming shortened V by 3 bases and J by 0 bases, and 8 bases separated the two germline ends. This CDR3 spans 13 amino acids. Germline values: CDR1 SQVTM, CDR2 ANQGSEA.

This clonotype was recorded at least ten times. The rearrangement uses TRBV27 and TRBJ1-5, with a tentative D call TRBD1 (6 bases). Germline V gene data show CDR1 as MNHEY and CDR2 as SMNVEV (reference sequence). Deletions cut 3 bases from V and 6 bases from J, with 12 bases between. This CDR3 contains 14 residues. The CDR3 bases are TGTGCCAGCAGTTTCACGGGGGGCAGTCAGCCCCAGCATTTT. Protein product: CASSFTGGSQPQHF.

This clonotype has at least ten counts. This sequence joins TRBV5-6 and TRBJ2-2, with D perhaps TRBD2 (5 bases). V was cut by 0 bases and J by 7 bases, with 16 bases left in between. The CDR3 has 16 amino acids. Germline V gene data show CDR1 as SGHDT and CDR2 as YYEEEE. The CDR3 region has the DNA TGTGCCAGCAGCTTGGTTGGCGTCGGGGTTGGCGGGGAGCTGTTTTTT. This codes for CASSLVGVGVGGELFF.

This clonotype was found many times. This rearrangement joins TRBV12-3 or TRBV12-4 to TRBJ1-2; 8 nucleotides align to TRBD1. The CDR3 sequence is 13 residues long. V trimming: 8 bases; J trimming: 5 bases; junction bases outside the gene matches: 7. CDR3 nucleotides: TGTGCCAGCGAGAAACAGGGGGGGTATGGCTACACCTTC. As protein: CASEKQGGYGYTF.

About this clonotype itself: This may be a read error: a much more frequent sequence differs by one nucleotide. V and J are TRBV28 and TRBJ2-7, with D maybe TRBD1 (6 bases). Looked up from germline, CDR1 is MDHEN and CDR2 is SYDVKM. CDR3 size: 14 residues. In nucleotides, the CDR3 is TGTGCCAGCAGTCCCAGCCGGGACACCTACAAGCAGTACTTC. This encodes CASSPSRDTYKQYF. The entire variable domain, with the rest obtained from reference TRBV28 and TRBJ2-7, is as follows: DVKVTQSSRYLVKRTGEKVFLECVQDMDHENMFWYRQDPGLGLRLIYFSYDVKMKEKGDIPEGYSVSREKKERFSLILESASTNQTSMYLCASSPSRDTYKQYFGPGTRLTVT.

As to this clonotype: A much more abundant neighbour one base away suggests this may be a read error. V and J are TRBV6-2 or TRBV6-3 and TRBJ2-4; tentative D call: TRBD2 (7 bases). CDR1 is MNHEY and CDR2 is SVGEGT in the germline V gene. The CDR3 runs to 15 residues. CDR3: CASSPRAGAKNIKYF. The CDR3 DNA reads TGTGCCAGCAGTCCCCGGGCGGGGGCCAAAAACATTAAGTACTTC.

This clonotype was counted at least ten times. The chain joins TRBV27 to TRBJ2-7; perhaps TRBD2 as D (6 bases). Per the germline V gene, CDR1 is MNHEY and CDR2 is SMNVEV (reference sequence). V was trimmed by 6 bases and J by 6 bases, leaving 15 bases between them. This CDR3 has 13 residues. The CDR3 reads CASRGRERGEQYF. CDR3 bases: TGTGCCAGCAGGGGACGGGAGAGGGGCGAGCAGTACTTC.

The chain combines TRBV7-3 with TRBJ2-2; 7 bases agree with TRBD1. The CDR3 extends over 16 amino acids. The ends lost 0 bases at V and 6 bases at J; junction bases unmatched: 7. Germline assignment: CDR1 SGHTA and CDR2 FQGTGA. CDR3 amino acids: CASSLTPTGMAGELFF. CDR3 nucleotides: TGTGCCAGCAGCTTAACCCCGACAGGGATGGCCGGGGAGCTGTTTTTT. The whole variable domain, remainder taken from reference TRBV7-3 and TRBJ2-2, is GAGVSQTPSNKVTEKGKYVELRCDPISGHTALYWYRQSLGQGPEFLIYFQGTGAADDSGLPNDRFFAVRPEGSVSTLKIQRTERGDSAVYLCASSLTPTGMAGELFFGEGSRLTVL.

This clonotype was counted ten times or more. The rearrangement joins TRBV2 to TRBJ1-1, with 7 bases aligning to TRBD1. The CDR3 contains 14 residues. V gave up 6 bases and J gave up 2 bases; unmatched junction bases: 6. From germline, CDR1 is SNHLY and CDR2 FYNNEI. Here the CDR3 DNA reads TGTGCCAGCAGCACTGACAGGGTCAACACTGAAGCTTTCTTT. Amino acids: CASSTDRVNTEAFF.

This clonotype was found many times. This chain links TRBV2 with TRBJ1-1, with D perhaps TRBD1 (5 bases). There are 13 residues in the CDR3. Between the trimmed V and J ends, which lost 6 bases and 0 bases, there was a span of 8 bases. Germline CDR1 SNHLY, CDR2 FYNNEI. The CDR3 loop reads CASRGDVNTEAFF. The CDR3 DNA reads TGTGCCAGCAGAGGGGACGTGAACACTGAAGCTTTCTTT.

This clonotype came up many times. The CDR3 loop is CASRDRPAGNTIYF. The CDR3 DNA follows: TGTGCCAGCAGGGACAGGCCGGCAGGAAACACCATATATTTT. This sequence joins TRBV6-1 and TRBJ1-3; 7 nucleotides line up with TRBD1. V trimming: 6 bases; J trimming: 4 bases; junction bases outside the gene matches: 6. CDR3 length: 14 residues. Germline V CDR1 and CDR2: MNHNS, SASEGT.